The subject of this entry is one T cell receptor beta chain. Its matching antigen is unknown. The sample is drawn from a study of T-cell memory formation after mild COVID-19. Study in general: Clusters of TCRs were largely donor specific. Study conclusions and caveats: CD8+ contracting clones occupied EMRA, while CD4+ ones occupied mainly CM and EM.

From germline, CDR1 is SEHNR and CDR2 FQNEAQ (reference sequence). V dropped 5 bases and J dropped 4 bases, with 17 bases sitting between them. The CDR3 runs to 15 residues. 5'RACE, which relied on constant-segment primers, yielded TCR alpha and TCR beta cDNA libraries carrying sample barcodes and UMIs. TCRdb ran MiXCR on the 5' RACE reads and lists one entry per CDR3 protein. Here the sample spans roughly 340,000 distinct CDR3 sequences, more than 15% being singletons. The clonotype was recovered from a man aged 18 to 30 who had mild COVID-19 (a few samples of this study predate the infection). Cell type and time point are not known. V and J are TRBV7-9 and TRBJ1-2, with D maybe TRBD1 (5 bases). The sequenced material came from PBMCs or a T cell subset sorted from them (not recorded which). CDR3 nucleotides: TGTGCCAGCAGCGGGCGGGGGGACGGATTCTATGGCTACACCTTC. It is translated as CASSGRGDGFYGYTF.